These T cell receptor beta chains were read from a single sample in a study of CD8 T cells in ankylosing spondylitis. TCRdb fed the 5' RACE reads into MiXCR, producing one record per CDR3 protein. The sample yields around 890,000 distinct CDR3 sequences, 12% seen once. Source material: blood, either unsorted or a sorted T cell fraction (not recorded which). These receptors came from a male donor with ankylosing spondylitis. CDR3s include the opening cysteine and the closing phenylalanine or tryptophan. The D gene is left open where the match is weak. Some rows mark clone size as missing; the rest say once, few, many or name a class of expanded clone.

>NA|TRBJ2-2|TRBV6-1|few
TGTGCCAGCGCTGGCGGTAACACCGGGGAGCTGTTTTTT
CASAGGNTGELFF
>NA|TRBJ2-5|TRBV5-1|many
TGCGCCAGCAGCTTAGCAGGGACTGAGACCCAGTACTTC
CASSLAGTETQYF
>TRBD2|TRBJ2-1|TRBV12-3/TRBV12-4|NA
TGTGCCAGCAGTCAGCGGGAGTTAAACAATGAGCAGTTCTTC
CASSQRELNNEQFF
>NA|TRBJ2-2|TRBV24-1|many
TGTGCCACCAAGCCTACCGGGGAGCTGTTTTTT
CATKPTGELFF
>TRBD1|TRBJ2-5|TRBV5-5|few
TGTGCCAGCAGCGCCGGGACAGAGAAACGGACCCAGTACTTC
CASSAGTEKRTQYF
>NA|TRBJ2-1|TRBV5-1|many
TGCGCCAGCAGCTTGGTAGGGGTTCTCTCCTACAATGAGCAGTTCTTC
CASSLVGVLSYNEQFF
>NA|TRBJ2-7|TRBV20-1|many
TGCAGTGCTAGAGTGGTAGTGGGCACCTACGAGCAGTACTTC
CSARVVVGTYEQYF
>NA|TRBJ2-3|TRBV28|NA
TGTGCCAGCAGTTTGACGTTTGGGCCAGATACGCAGTATTTT
CASSLTFGPDTQYF
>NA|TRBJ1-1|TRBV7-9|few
TGTGCCAGCAGCTACTTGACGGTGAACACTGAAGCTTTCTTT
CASSYLTVNTEAFF
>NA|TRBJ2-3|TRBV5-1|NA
TGCGCCAGCAGCCAGGGACCAGATACGCAGTATTTT
CASSQGPDTQYF
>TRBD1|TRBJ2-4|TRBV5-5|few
TGTGCCAGCAGCTTGGAAGGGACAGGGAACATTCAGTACTTC
CASSLEGTGNIQYF
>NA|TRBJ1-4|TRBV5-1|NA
TGCGCCAGCAGCTTTCCCCAATCCGGGGACCCAAAACTGTTTTTT
CASSFPQSGDPKLFF
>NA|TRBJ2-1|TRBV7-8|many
TGTGCCAGCAGCTTTCGGGGGGAGCAGTTCTTC
CASSFRGEQFF
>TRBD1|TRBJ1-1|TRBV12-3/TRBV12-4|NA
TGTGCCAGCAGCCGCGGGACAGGGTCTGGGGGGTTCTTT
CASSRGTGSGGFF
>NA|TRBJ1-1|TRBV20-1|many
TGCAGTGCTCGTAGTAAATCCGGGAACACTGAAGCTTTCTTT
CSARSKSGNTEAFF
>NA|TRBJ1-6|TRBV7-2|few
TGTGCCAGCAGCTTAATTGGTTACGGTTCACCCCTCCACTTT
CASSLIGYGSPLHF
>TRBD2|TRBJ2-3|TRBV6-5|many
TGTGCCAGCAGTTTAGGGACTAGCGGGAGACAGAATACGCAGTATTTT
CASSLGTSGRQNTQYF
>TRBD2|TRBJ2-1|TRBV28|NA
TGTGCCGCGATAGCGGGAGGCCCCTACAATGAGCAGTTCTTC
CAAIAGGPYNEQFF
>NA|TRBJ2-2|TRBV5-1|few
TGCGCCAGCAGCGACGGATGGACTACGAACACCGGGGAGCTGTTTTTT
CASSDGWTTNTGELFF
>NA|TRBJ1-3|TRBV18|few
TGTGCCAGCTCACCATATCCCGGGAGCTCTGGAAACACCATATATTTT
CASSPYPGSSGNTIYF
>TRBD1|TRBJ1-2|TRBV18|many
TGTGCCAGCTCCCCAAGACAGGGCACTAACTATGGCTACACCTTC
CASSPRQGTNYGYTF
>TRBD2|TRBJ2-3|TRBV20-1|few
TGCTGTGCTAGACTAGCGGTGGAGAGGGCAGATACGCAGTATTTT
CCARLAVERADTQYF
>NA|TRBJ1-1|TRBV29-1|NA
TGCAGCGTTGACCAATACACTGAAGCTTTCTTT
CSVDQYTEAFF
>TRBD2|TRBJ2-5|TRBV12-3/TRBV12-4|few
TGTGCCAGCAGTCGACTAGCGGGGGGGCTGGAGACCCAGTACTTC
CASSRLAGGLETQYF
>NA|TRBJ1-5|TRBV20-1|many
TGCAGTGCTTTAACCGGGACCACGAGCCAGCCCCAGCATTTT
CSALTGTTSQPQHF
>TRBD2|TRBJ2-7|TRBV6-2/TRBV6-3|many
TGTGCCAGCAGGCGAGCGGGAGGCCTCTACGAGCAGTACTTC
CASRRAGGLYEQYF
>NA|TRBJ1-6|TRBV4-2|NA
TGTGCCAGCAGCCAAGGTTTAAGCTCCTATAATTCACCCCTCCACTTT
CASSQGLSSYNSPLHF
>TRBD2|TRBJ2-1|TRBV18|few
TGTGCCAGCTCACCAACGAGCGGGAGACAGCTTGAGCAGTTCTTC
CASSPTSGRQLEQFF
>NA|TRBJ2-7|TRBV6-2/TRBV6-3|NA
TGTGCCAGCAGTTACCCAGGGGAGTCCTACGAGCAGTACTTC
CASSYPGESYEQYF
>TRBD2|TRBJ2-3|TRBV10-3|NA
TGTGCCATCAGTTTAACTAGCGGGGTAACCGCAGATACGCAGTATTTT
CAISLTSGVTADTQYF
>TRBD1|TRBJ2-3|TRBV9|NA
TGTGCCAGCAGCCCGGGACAGTTGATGGGGGATACGCAGTATTTT
CASSPGQLMGDTQYF
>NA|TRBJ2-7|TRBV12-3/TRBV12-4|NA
TGTGCCAGCAGTCGCAGGGCGGAGCGGGCCGAGCAGTACTTC
CASSRRAERAEQYF
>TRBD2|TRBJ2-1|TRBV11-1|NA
TGTGCCAGCAGCCAAGGCAAGTCGGGACTAGCGGGGGAAAAACGGTGGAATGAGCAGTTCTTC
CASSQGKSGLAGEKRWNEQFF
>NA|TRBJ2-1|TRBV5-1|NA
TGCGCCAGCAGCTTGGAAGGGACCCCCAATGAGCAGTTCTTC
CASSLEGTPNEQFF
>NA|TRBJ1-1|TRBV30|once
TGTGCCTGGAGTGTACAGGGAAACACTGAAGCTTTCTTT
CAWSVQGNTEAFF
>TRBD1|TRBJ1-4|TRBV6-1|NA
TGTGCCAGCAGTCCTACAGGGGGGGTAAATGAAAAACTGTTTTTT
CASSPTGGVNEKLFF
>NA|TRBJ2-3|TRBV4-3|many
TGCGCCAGCAGCCAAGATATTAGGGCGGCAAATACGCAGTATTTT
CASSQDIRAANTQYF
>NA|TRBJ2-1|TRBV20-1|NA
TGCAGTGCTGCCCCGGGACTCCCTCTTAATGAGCAGTTCTTC
CSAAPGLPLNEQFF
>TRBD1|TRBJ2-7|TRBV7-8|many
TGTGCCAGCAGCCCTTCGACAGGGTCCTACGAGCAGTACTTC
CASSPSTGSYEQYF
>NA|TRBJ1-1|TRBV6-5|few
TGTGCCAGCAGTTACTCGGCAGGGCTGGCTAAAGCTTTCTTT
CASSYSAGLAKAFF
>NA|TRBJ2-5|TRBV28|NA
TGTGCCAGCTCCTCGGGATGGGCAGAGACCCAGTACTTC
CASSSGWAETQYF
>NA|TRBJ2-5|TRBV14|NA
TGTGCCAGCAGCCAAACGGGACGGGGGACCCAGTACTTC
CASSQTGRGTQYF
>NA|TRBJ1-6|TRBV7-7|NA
TGTGCTAGCAGCTTAGTCTTGGATTCACCCCTCCACTTT
CASSLVLDSPLHF
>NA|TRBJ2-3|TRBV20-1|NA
TGCAGTGCCCCCCGTGGCCCGGGGGATACGCAGTATTTT
CSAPRGPGDTQYF
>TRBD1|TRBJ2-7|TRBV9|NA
TGTGCCAGCAGCGTAGGGGGGACAGCTAGCTACGAGCAGTACTTC
CASSVGGTASYEQYF
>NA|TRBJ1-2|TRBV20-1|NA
TGCAGTGCTAGTCGGCAGGGACTTACCTATGGCTACACCTTC
CSASRQGLTYGYTF
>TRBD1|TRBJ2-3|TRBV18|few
TGTGCCAGCTCATCGGGACAGGGGGCAGGGTCAGATACGCAGTATTTT
CASSSGQGAGSDTQYF
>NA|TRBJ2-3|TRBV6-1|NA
TGTGCCAGCAGTCCAAGACAGGTCGCAGATACGCAGTATTTT
CASSPRQVADTQYF
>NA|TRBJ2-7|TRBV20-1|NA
TGCAGTGCCTTCCCAAGGGTCTACGAGCAGTACTTC
CSAFPRVYEQYF
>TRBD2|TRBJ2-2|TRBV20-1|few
TGCAGTGCTAGAAGACTAGCGGCGAACACCGGGGAGCTGTTTTTT
CSARRLAANTGELFF
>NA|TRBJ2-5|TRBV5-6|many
TGTGCCAGCAGCCTTGGGAAGTGGGGGGAGACCCAGTACTTC
CASSLGKWGETQYF